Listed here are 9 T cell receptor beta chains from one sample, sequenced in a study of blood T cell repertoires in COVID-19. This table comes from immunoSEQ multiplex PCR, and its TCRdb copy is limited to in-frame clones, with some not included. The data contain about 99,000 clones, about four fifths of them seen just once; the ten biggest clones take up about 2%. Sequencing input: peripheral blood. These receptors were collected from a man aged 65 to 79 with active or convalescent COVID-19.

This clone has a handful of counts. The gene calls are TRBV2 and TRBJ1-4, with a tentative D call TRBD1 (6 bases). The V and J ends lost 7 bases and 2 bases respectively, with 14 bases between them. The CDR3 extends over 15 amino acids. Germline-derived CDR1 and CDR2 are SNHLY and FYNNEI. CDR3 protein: CASNREGFTNEKLFF. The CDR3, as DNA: TGTGCCAGCAACAGGGAAGGGTTCACTAATGAAAAACTGTTTTTT.

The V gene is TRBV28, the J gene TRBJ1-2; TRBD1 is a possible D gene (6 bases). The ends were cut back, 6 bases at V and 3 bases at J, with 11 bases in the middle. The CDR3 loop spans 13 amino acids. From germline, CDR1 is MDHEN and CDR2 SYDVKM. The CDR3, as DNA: TGTGCCAGCAGACCTACAGGGTACTATGGCTACACCTTC. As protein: CASRPTGYYGYTF.

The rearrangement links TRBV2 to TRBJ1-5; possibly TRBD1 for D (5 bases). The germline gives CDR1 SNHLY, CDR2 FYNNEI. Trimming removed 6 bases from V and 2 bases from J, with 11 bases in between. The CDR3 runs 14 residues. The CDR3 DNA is TGTGCCAGCAGGGCCCAGGGTGGCAATCAGCCCCAGCATTTT. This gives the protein CASRAQGGNQPQHF.

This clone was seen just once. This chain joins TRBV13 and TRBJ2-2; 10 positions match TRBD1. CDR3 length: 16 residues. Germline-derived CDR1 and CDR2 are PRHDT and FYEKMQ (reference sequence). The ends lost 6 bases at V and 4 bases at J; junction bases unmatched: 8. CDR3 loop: CASSSRQGAGTGELFF. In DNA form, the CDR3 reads TGTGCCAGCAGTTCCCGACAGGGGGCCGGCACCGGGGAGCTGTTTTTT.

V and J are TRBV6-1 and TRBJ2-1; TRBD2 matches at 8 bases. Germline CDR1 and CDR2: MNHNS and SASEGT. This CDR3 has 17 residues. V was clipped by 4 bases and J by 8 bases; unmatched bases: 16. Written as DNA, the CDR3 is TGTGCCAGCAGTGCGTCGCGGGGGGCTCAACGGGACGATGAGCAGTTCTTC. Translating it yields CASSASRGAQRDDEQFF.

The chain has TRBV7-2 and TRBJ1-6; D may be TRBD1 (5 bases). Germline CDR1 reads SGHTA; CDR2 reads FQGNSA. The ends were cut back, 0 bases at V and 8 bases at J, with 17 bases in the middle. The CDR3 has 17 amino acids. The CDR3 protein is CASSLAGGAVYYSPLHF. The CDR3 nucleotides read TGTGCCAGCAGCTTAGCAGGTGGGGCAGTGTACTATTCACCCCTCCACTTT.

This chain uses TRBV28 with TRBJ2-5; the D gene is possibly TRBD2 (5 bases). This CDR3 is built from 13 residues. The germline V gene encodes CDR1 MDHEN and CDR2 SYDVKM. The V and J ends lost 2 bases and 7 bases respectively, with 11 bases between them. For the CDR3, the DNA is TGTGCCAGCAGTTTAAGGACTCCAGGGACCCAGTACTTC. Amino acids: CASSLRTPGTQYF.

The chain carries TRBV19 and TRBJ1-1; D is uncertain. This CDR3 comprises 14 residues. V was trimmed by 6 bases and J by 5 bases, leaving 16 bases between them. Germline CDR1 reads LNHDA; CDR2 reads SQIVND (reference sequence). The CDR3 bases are TGTGCCAGTAGCGTTAACGGAGGACGGACTGAAGCTTTCTTT. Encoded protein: CASSVNGGRTEAFF.

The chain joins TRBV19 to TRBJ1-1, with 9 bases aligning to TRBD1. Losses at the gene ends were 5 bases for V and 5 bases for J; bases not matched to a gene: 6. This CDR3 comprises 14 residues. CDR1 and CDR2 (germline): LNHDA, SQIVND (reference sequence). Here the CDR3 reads CASSGNRGRTEAFF. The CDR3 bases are TGTGCCAGTAGTGGAAACAGGGGGCGGACTGAAGCTTTCTTT.